This T cell receptor beta chain was observed in a study of early T cells in non-severe SARS-CoV-2 infection. cDNA molecules, individually, were tagged with unique molecular identifiers. TCRdb redid the calling of the 5' RACE reads with MiXCR, one entry per CDR3 protein. The data contain about 110,000 distinct CDR3 sequences, 9% to 13% of them singletons. This clonotype was detected many times. CDR3 length equals 15 residues. The ends lost 6 bases at V and 8 bases at J; junction bases unmatched: 10. Germline CDR1 MDHEN, CDR2 SYDVKM. This clonotype was obtained from an adult who was a healthcare worker with PCR-confirmed SARS-CoV-2 infection or an uninfected control (not recorded which). J is TRBJ1-6 and V is TRBV28, with 7 nucleotides matching TRBD1. The sequenced sample was whole blood. CDR3 sequence reads: CASRTGSGKDSPLHF. The CDR3 DNA is TGTGCCAGCAGGACAGGGTCAGGCAAGGATTCACCCCTCCACTTT.